The text below deals with one TCR beta chain. Its target antigen remains unknown. Base qualities are missing; no much larger clone stands one base away. This record comes from a study of shared clonotypes between healthy human individuals (dated by TCRdb to 2018 to 2021). Context from the whole study: The cohort comprised a couple of women and a few men aged 18 to 49 years. To increase sequencing depth and limit assay-specific biases, different laboratories used diverse techniques to prepare libraries and sequence TCR repertoires. Per donor, leukapheresis produced somewhere between about 0.9 and 9 billion PBMCs. To estimate repertoire size and how much clonotype sharing occurs between individuals, the study deeply sequenced the blood TCR repertoires of several healthy adults. Per donor, three plates each were used for CD4 naive and CD4 memory, two for CD8 naive, and one for CD8 memory.

There are 20 amino acids in the CDR3, from cysteine to phenylalanine inclusive. Of the read, only the CDR3 DNA is kept; its 60 bases are in frame from base 1. TCR CDR3 regions were amplified from genomic DNA by multiplex PCR using the deep immunoSEQ assay. For each cell subset, the extracted genomic DNA was distributed evenly across all wells of several immunoSEQ 96-well plates, and each plate served as one replicate. For sorted subsets, about 200 ng genomic DNA, equal to 30,000 or so T cell genomes, was loaded into each replicate PCR. Purified libraries were measured with a Qubit 3.0 fluorometer, size-checked on a Bioanalyzer 2100, and measured again with the KAPA Library Quantification kit. Every immunoSEQ 96-well plate was sequenced on a dedicated single-read 150-cycle Illumina NextSeq 550 flow cell. Under the source paper's analysis protocol: Because the immunoSEQ output included only junctional sequences and no quality scores, the filtering could not be the same as the filtering used for full-length reads. Sequences were annotated with PyIR, a Python wrapper for IgBLAST v1.9, and V/J genes and CDR3 were assigned using IMGT germline references. Reads were filtered out if the reads had weak V/J assignments (E-value above 1e-6), no CDR3, stop codons, out-of-frame junctions, or ambiguous translated residues. V3J clonotypes were defined by identical inferred V gene, J gene, and CDR3 amino acid sequence. To compute the percentage overlap between repertoires, the number of shared unique clonotypes was divided by the size of the smaller repertoire. RTK rarefaction, the Chao1 estimator, and Recon v2.1 estimates of unobserved clonotypes were used to assess repertoire richness. OLGA was used to compute generation probabilities for all TCRbeta clonotypes that the gDNA method yielded from a handful of donors. Held by TCRdb, this immuneACCESS table contains in-frame sequences only and omits some clones. Under half of the omission traces to an unresolved V gene where checked; the cause of the rest is unknown. V, J and clone size are taken as reported in that table, and D and trimming were inferred from the DNA itself. A total of a few million clones appear in this sample, more than 80% of them only once. The ten most abundant clones make up about 0.37% of the sample.

Here is what the overall study found, with its caveats: Sampling was restricted to blood, and TCR repertoires in tissue are likely to differ from TCR repertoires in blood. Incomplete sequencing was indicated by rarefaction of sorted-subset datasets, despite the large sequencing depth. Naive subsets generally had larger estimated clonotype richness than memory subsets. Based on pairwise subsampling, the degree of clonotype sharing among donors was expected to be affected by sequencing depth. The small number of donors limited the genetic and exposure-history diversity represented. Compared with non-shared clonotypes, the clonotypes found in all four sorted-subset donors had higher generation probabilities. Sharing across several donors was observed for roughly 5.4% of naive CD4, over 3% of naive CD8, 2% to 2.5% of memory CD4, and 0.4% of memory CD8 clonotypes.

The donors were healthy, HIV-negative adults who had no recently reported acute infections or vaccinations. Every donor was a Caucasian adult residing in Nashville, Tennessee, USA. CD4+ T cells were enriched by magnetic negative selection; naive cells were then positively selected on CD45RA, and the negative fraction formed the memory subset. After blood collection by leukapheresis, PBMCs were isolated using Ficoll-Histopaque density gradient centrifugation and then cryopreserved in the vapor phase of liquid nitrogen. Purity and quantity of every magnetically sorted T cell population were checked by analytical flow cytometry. Genomic DNA was isolated from every sorted fraction and measured by UV absorbance on a Nanodrop 2000c.

The receptor's source is a man aged 18 to 30 in good health. Some clones in this sample may be carry-over from other donors' samples. Sample: naive CD4+ T cells from PBMCs. The cell subset or site label, as the study defines it: CD45RA+ positively selected. The chain couples TRBV12-2 to TRBJ1-4; the table's D gene call, TRBD1, was not cross checked with the DNA. TRBV12-2 is a recognized pseudogene. The nucleotides read TGTGCAAGTCGCTTAGGGACGGACAGGGGGAATTTCCCGCCCCTTGAAAAACTGTTTTTT. It specifies CASRLGTDRGNFPPLEKLFF.